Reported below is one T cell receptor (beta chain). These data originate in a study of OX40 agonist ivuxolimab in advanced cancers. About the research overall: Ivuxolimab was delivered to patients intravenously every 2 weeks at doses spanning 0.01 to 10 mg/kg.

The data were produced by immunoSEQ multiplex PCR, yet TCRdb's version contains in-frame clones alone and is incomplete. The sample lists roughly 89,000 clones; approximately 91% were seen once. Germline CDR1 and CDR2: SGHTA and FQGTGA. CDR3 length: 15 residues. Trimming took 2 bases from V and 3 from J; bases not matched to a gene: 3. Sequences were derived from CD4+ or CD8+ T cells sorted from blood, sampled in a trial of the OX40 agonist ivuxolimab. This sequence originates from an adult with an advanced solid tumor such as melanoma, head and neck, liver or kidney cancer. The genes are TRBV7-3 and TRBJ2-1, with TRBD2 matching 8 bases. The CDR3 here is CASSLAAGDYNEQFF. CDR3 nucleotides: TGTGCCAGCAGCTTAGCAGCGGGAGACTACAATGAGCAGTTCTTC.